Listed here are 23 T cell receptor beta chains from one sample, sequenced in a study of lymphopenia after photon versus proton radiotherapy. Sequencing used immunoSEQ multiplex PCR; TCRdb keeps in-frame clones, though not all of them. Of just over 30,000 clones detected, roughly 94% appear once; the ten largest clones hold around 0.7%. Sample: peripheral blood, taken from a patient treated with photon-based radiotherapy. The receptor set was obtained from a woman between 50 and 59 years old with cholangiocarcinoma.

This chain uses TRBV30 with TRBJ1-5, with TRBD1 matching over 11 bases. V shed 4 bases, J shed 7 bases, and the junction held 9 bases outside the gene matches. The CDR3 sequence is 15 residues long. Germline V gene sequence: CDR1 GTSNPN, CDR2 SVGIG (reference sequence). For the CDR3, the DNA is TGTGCCTGGAAACACCCGGGACAGGGGGGGCAGCCCCAGCATTTT. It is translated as CAWKHPGQGGQPQHF.

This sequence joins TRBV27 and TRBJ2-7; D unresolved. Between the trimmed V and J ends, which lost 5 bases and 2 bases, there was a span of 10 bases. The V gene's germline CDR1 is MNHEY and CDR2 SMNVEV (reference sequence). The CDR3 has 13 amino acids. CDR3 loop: CASSGRPAYEQYF. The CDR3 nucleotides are TGTGCCAGCAGTGGACGGCCAGCCTACGAGCAGTACTTC.

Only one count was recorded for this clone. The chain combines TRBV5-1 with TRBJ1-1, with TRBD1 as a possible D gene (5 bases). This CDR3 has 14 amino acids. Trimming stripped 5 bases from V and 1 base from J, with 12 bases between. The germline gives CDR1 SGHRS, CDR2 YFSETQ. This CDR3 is CASRIGATNTEAFF. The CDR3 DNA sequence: TGCGCCAGCAGAATAGGGGCCACGAACACTGAAGCTTTCTTT.

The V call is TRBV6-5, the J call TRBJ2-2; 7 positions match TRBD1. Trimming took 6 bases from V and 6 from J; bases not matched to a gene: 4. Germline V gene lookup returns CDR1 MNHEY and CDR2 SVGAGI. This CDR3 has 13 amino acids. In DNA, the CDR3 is TGTGCCAGCAGACGACAGGGTCCCGGGGAGCTGTTTTTT. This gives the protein CASRRQGPGELFF.

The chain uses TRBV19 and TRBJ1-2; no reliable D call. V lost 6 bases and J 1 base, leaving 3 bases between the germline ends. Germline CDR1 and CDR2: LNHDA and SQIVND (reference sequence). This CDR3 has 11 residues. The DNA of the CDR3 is TGTGCCAGTAGGGATAACTATGGCTACACCTTC. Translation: CASRDNYGYTF.

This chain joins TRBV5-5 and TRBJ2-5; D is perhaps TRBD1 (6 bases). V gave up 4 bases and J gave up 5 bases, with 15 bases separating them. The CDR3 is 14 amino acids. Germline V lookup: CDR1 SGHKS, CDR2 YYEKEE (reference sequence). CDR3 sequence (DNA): TGTGCCAGCAGCAACACAGGGTACGCGGAGACCCAGTACTTC. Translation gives CASSNTGYAETQYF.

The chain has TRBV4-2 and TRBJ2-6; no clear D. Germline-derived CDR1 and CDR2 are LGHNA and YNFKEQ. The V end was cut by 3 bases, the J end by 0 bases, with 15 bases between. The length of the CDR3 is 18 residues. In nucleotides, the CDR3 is TGTGCCAGCAGCCAGGCGCAAGAGATGACCTCTGGGGCCAACGTCCTGACTTTC. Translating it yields CASSQAQEMTSGANVLTF.

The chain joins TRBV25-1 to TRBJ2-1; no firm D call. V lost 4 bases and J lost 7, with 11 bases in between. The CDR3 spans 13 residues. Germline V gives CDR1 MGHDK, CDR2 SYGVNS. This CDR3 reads CASSGIGSNEQFF. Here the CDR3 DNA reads TGTGCCAGCAGTGGAATCGGATCGAATGAGCAGTTCTTC. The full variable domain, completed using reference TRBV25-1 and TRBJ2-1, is EADIYQTPRYLVIGTGKKITLECSQTMGHDKMYWYQQDPGMELHLIHYSYGVNSTEKGDLSSESTVSRIRTEHFPLTLESARPSHTSQYLCASSGIGSNEQFFGPGTRLTVL.

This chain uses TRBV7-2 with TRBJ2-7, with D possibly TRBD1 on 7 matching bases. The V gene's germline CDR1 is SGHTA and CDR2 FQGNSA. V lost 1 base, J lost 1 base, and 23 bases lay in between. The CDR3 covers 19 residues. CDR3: CASSLGTGTQQGRSYEQYF. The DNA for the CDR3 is TGTGCCAGCAGCTTAGGGACCGGGACCCAACAGGGGAGGTCCTACGAGCAGTACTTC.

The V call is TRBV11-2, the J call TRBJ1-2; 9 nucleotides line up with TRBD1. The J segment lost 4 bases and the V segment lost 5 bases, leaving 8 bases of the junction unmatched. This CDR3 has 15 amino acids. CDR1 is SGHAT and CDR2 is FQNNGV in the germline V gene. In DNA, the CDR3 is TGTGCCAGCAGCCCCGGGACAGGGAACTTCTATGGCTACACCTTC. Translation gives CASSPGTGNFYGYTF.

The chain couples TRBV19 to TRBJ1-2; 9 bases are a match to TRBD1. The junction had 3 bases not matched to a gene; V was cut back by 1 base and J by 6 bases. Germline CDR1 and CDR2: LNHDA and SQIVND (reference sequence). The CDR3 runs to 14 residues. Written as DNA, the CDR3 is TGTGCCAGTAGTATAGGGGGGACAGGGAATGGCTACACCTTC. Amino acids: CASSIGGTGNGYTF.

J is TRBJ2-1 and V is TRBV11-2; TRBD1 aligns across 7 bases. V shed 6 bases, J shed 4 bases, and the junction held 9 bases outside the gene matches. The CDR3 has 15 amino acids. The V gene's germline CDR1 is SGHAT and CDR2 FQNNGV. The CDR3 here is CASRRAGTDYNEQFF. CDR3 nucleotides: TGTGCCAGCAGACGTGCCGGGACAGATTACAATGAGCAGTTCTTC.

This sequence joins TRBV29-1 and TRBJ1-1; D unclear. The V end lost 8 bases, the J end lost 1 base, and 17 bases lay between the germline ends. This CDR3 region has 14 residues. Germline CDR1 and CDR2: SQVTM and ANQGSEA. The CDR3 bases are TGCAGCTCCTGGACCGGAGAGACGAACACTGAAGCTTTCTTT. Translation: CSSWTGETNTEAFF.

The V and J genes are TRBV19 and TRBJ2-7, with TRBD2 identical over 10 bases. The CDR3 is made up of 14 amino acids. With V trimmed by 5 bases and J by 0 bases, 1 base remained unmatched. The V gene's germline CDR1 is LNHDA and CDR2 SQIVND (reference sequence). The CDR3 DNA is TGTGCCAGTAGTGGGACTAGCGACTCCTACGAGCAGTACTTC. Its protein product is CASSGTSDSYEQYF.

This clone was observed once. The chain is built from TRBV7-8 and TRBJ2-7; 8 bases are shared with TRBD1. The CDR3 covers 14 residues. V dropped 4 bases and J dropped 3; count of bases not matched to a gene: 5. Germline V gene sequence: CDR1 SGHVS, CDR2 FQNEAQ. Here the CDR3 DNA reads TGTGCCAGCAGCTCCGGGACAGGTGTCTACGAGCAGTACTTC. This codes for CASSSGTGVYEQYF.

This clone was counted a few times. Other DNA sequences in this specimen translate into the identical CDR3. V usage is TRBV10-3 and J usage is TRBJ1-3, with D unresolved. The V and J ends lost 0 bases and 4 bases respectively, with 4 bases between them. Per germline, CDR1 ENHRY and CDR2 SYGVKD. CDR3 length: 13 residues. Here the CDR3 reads CAISESGGNTIYF. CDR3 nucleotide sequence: TGTGCCATCAGTGAGTCGGGCGGAAACACCATATATTTT.

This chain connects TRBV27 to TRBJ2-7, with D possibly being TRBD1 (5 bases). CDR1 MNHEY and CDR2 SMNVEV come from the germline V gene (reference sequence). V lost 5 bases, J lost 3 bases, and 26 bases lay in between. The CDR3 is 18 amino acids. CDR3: CASSPLHLGSDRHYEQYF. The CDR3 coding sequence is TGTGCCAGCAGTCCGCTCCACCTCGGAAGTGACAGACACTACGAGCAGTACTTC.

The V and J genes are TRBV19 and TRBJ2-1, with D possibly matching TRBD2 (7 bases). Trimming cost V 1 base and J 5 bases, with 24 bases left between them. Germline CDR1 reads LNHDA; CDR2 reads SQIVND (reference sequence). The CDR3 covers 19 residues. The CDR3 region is CASSIVTHKGGARNNEQFF. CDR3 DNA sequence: TGTGCCAGTAGTATAGTAACTCATAAAGGGGGGGCAAGAAACAATGAGCAGTTCTTC.

CDR3 amino acids: CASSPLSGPLFRETQYF. CDR3 nucleotide sequence: TGTGCCAGCAGTCCCCTCTCCGGGCCCCTATTTAGAGAGACCCAGTACTTC. V usage is TRBV27 and J usage is TRBJ2-5; D ambiguous. Trimming took off 5 bases at V and 4 bases at J, with 23 bases between the two ends. This CDR3 has 17 residues. The V gene's germline CDR1 is MNHEY and CDR2 SMNVEV (reference sequence).

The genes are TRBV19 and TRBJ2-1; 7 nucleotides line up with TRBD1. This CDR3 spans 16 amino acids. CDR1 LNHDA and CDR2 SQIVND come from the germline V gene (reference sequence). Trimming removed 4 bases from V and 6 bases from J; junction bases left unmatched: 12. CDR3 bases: TGTGCCAGTAGTACAACAGGGGTTCAGATCATCAATGAGCAGTTCTTC. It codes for CASSTTGVQIINEQFF. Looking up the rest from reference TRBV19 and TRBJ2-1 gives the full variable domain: DGGITQSPKYLFRKEGQNVTLSCEQNLNHDAMYWYRQDPGQGLRLIYYSQIVNDFQKGDIAEGYSVSREKKESFPLTVTSAQKNPTAFYLCASSTTGVQIINEQFFGPGTRLTVL.

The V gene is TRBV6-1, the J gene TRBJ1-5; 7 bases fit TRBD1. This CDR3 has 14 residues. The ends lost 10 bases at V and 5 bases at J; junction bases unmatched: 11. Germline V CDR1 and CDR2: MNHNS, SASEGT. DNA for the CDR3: TGTGCCATCGCCCCGACAGGGAAAGATCAGCCCCAGCATTTT. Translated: CAIAPTGKDQPQHF.

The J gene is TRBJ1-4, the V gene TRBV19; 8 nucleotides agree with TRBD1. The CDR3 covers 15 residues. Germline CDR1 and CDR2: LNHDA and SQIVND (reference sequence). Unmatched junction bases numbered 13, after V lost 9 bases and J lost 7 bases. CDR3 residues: CASNGGDRFVEKLFF. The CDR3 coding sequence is TGTGCCAGCAATGGGGGGGACAGGTTTGTTGAAAAACTGTTTTTT. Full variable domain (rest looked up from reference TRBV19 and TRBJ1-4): DGGITQSPKYLFRKEGQNVTLSCEQNLNHDAMYWYRQDPGQGLRLIYYSQIVNDFQKGDIAEGYSVSREKKESFPLTVTSAQKNPTAFYLCASNGGDRFVEKLFFGSGTQLSVL.

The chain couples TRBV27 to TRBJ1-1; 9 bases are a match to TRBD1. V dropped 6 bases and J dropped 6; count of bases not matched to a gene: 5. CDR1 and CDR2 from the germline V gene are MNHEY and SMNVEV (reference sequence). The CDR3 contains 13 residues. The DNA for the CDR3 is TGTGCCAGCAGGACAGGGGGTGATTCTGAAGCTTTCTTT. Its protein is CASRTGGDSEAFF.